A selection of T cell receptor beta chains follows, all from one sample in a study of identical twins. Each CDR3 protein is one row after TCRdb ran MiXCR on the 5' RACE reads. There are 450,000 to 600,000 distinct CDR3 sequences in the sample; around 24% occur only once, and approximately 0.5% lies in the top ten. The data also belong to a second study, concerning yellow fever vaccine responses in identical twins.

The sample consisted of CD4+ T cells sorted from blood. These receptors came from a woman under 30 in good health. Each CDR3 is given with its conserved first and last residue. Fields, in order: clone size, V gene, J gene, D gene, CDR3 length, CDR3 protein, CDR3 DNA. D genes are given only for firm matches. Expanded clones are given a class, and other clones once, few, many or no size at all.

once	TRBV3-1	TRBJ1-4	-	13	CASSQFVGEKLFF	TGTGCCAGCAGCCAGTTCGTCGGGGAAAAACTGTTTTTT
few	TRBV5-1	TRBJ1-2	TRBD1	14	CASSSTTGVYGYTF	TGCGCCAGCAGCTCCACGACAGGGGTTTATGGCTACACCTTC
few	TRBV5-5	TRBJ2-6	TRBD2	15	CASSLDGTSTYVLTF	TGTGCCAGCAGCTTGGATGGGACTAGTACGTACGTCCTGACTTTC
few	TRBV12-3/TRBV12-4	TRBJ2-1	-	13	CASSLDYFNEQFF	TGTGCCAGCAGTTTGGACTATTTCAATGAGCAGTTCTTC
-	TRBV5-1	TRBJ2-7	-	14	CASSAGTPAGEQYF	TGCGCCAGCAGCGCCGGGACACCCGCAGGTGAGCAGTACTTC
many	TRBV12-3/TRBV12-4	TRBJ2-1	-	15	CASRPEGGPNNEQFF	TGTGCCAGCAGACCGGAGGGGGGGCCCAACAATGAGCAGTTCTTC
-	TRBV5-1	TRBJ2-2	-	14	CASSLEGQGGELFF	TGCGCCAGCAGCTTGGAGGGGCAGGGCGGGGAGCTGTTTTTT
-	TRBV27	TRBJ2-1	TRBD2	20	CASSSRVSARTSGRAGEQFF	TGTGCCAGCAGTTCCCGTGTTAGTGCCCGGACTAGCGGGAGGGCCGGGGAGCAGTTCTTC
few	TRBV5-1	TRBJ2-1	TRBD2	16	CASSAVLAGGLDEQFF	TGCGCCAGCAGCGCTGTCCTAGCGGGGGGTCTCGATGAGCAGTTCTTC
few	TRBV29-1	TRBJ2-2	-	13	CSVGGLNTGELFF	TGCAGCGTTGGGGGTTTGAACACCGGGGAGCTGTTTTTT
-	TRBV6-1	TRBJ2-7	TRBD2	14	CASTAGGRNYEQYF	TGTGCCAGCACGGCGGGAGGGAGGAATTACGAGCAGTACTTC
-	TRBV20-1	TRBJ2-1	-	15	CSASGGASGSSEQFF	TGCAGTGCCAGCGGAGGGGCGTCGGGTAGTAGTGAGCAGTTCTTC
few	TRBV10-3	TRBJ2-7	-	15	CAISVAADLSYEQYF	TGTGCCATCAGTGTGGCTGCGGACCTCTCCTACGAGCAGTACTTC
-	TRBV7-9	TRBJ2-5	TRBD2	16	CASSLFTGTSQETQYF	TGTGCCAGCAGCTTATTTACCGGGACTAGTCAAGAGACCCAGTACTTC
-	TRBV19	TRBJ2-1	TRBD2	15	CASSPSGLAENEQFF	TGTGCCAGTAGTCCTTCGGGACTAGCGGAGAATGAGCAGTTCTTC
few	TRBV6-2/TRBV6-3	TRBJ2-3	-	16	CASSYSRGSNTDTQYF	TGTGCCAGCAGTTACTCGAGAGGCTCCAACACAGATACGCAGTATTTT
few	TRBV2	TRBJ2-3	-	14	CATTERRSTDTQYF	TGTGCCACCACTGAGCGCCGAAGCACAGATACGCAGTATTTT
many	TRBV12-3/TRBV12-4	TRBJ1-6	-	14	CASSLGSYNSPLHF	TGTGCCAGCAGTTTGGGGTCCTATAATTCACCCCTCCACTTT
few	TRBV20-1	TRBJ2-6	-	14	CSADRNSGANVLTF	TGCAGTGCTGACCGAAACTCTGGGGCCAACGTCCTGACTTTC
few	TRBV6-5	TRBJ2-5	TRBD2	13	CASSYQLAETQYF	TGTGCCAGCAGTTATCAACTAGCGGAGACCCAGTACTTC
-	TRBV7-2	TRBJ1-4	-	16	CASSPAGYGANEKLFF	TGTGCCAGCAGCCCAGCCGGCTACGGGGCTAATGAAAAACTGTTTTTT
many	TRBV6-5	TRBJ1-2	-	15	CASSYSSGSGYGYTF	TGTGCCAGCAGTTACTCGTCTGGGTCGGGCTATGGCTACACCTTC
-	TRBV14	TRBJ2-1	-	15	CASSPPPTFPNEQFF	TGTGCCAGCAGTCCTCCTCCCACGTTCCCCAATGAGCAGTTCTTC
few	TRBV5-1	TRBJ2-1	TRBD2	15	CASSLVSGRYNEQFF	TGCGCCAGCAGCTTGGTTAGCGGGAGATACAATGAGCAGTTCTTC
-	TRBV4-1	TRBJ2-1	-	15	CASSQGYWSYNEQFF	TGCGCCAGCAGCCAAGGTTACTGGTCCTACAATGAGCAGTTCTTC